This passage covers 6 T cell receptor beta chains from one sample sequenced in a study of T cell repertoires in cytomegalovirus infection. These receptors have no identified antigens. Each CDR3 protein is one row after TCRdb ran MiXCR on the reads. The sample consists of approximately 910,000 distinct CDR3 sequences, approximately 31% of them appearing once. Sequencing was performed on cultured CD8+ T cells from PBMCs, taken from culture after CMV antigen stimulation. The origin of the receptors is a human donor in good health (CMV status not recorded). Some clones in this sample may be carry-over from other donors' samples.

This clonotype was seen a few times. The chain carries TRBV7-8 and TRBJ2-3; 9 bases map to TRBD2. Looked up from germline, CDR1 is SGHVS and CDR2 is FQNEAQ. The J segment lost 5 bases and the V segment lost 6 bases, leaving 15 bases of the junction unmatched. The length of the CDR3 is 17 residues. DNA for the CDR3: TGTGCCAGCAGTCTAGGGGCTGCGGGGGGGCTAGAAGATACGCAGTATTTT. Encoded protein: CASSLGAAGGLEDTQYF.

The chain couples TRBV27 to TRBJ1-2; D is perhaps TRBD1 (5 bases). In germline, CDR1 is MNHEY, CDR2 SMNVEV (reference sequence). Trimming removed 6 bases at V and 4 bases at J, with 15 bases between. The CDR3 runs to 14 residues. CDR3 loop: CASSLAGMGYGYTF. CDR3 coding DNA: TGTGCCAGCAGCTTGGCAGGGATGGGCTATGGCTACACCTTC.

This sequence joins TRBV4-3 and TRBJ1-2, with 9 bases lining up with TRBD1. The V segment lost 1 base and the J segment 4 bases; nucleotides outside the gene matches: 10. Germline loops: CDR1 LGHNA, CDR2 YSLEER. This CDR3 is built from 17 residues. CDR3 region: CASSQGLRDRAGYGYTF. The CDR3 DNA is TGCGCCAGCAGCCAAGGTCTCCGGGACAGGGCTGGCTATGGCTACACCTTC.

The chain combines TRBV19 with TRBJ2-3; 9 bases agree with TRBD2. The CDR3 contains 18 residues. The trim removed 7 bases at V and 2 bases at J, leaving 16 bases unmatched. CDR1 and CDR2 (germline): LNHDA, SQIVND (reference sequence). The CDR3 DNA reads as TGTGCCAGTAAGCGGAAGCGGGGGGCCTTCCTTACCACAGATACGCAGTATTTT. Encoded protein: CASKRKRGAFLTTDTQYF.

This clonotype has just a few counts. V is TRBV12-3 or TRBV12-4 and J is TRBJ2-6; D call uncertain. This CDR3 spans 21 amino acids. V was cut by 3 bases and J by 0 bases, with 24 bases left in between. CDR3 loop: CASSFFTLEGSPRSGANVLTF. CDR3 nucleotide sequence: TGTGCCAGCAGTTTCTTCACTCTGGAAGGCTCTCCCCGCTCTGGGGCCAACGTCCTGACTTTC.

The V gene is TRBV2, the J gene TRBJ2-7; 8 nucleotides align to TRBD2. Germline CDR1 reads SNHLY; CDR2 reads FYNNEI. The CDR3 extends over 14 amino acids. V trimming: 8 bases; J trimming: 4 bases; junction bases outside the gene matches: 10. CDR3 coding DNA: TGTGCCAGCCAACTGGCGGGGGGCTTGTACGAGCAGTACTTC. It specifies CASQLAGGLYEQYF.